This T cell receptor beta chain stems from a study of technical replicates of blood from a handful of donors. Clones were read by immunoSEQ multiplex PCR, and TCRdb kept only the in-frame ones, dropping some. The sample carries around 79,000 clones, 75% to 95% recorded once. The V segment lost 6 bases and the J segment 5 bases; nucleotides outside the gene matches: 6. Germline V lookup: CDR1 ENHRY, CDR2 SYGVKD. CDR3 length: 13 residues. This clone was observed a single time. V gene TRBV10-3 combines with J gene TRBJ2-5, with 7 bases identical to TRBD2. This TCR was recovered from a human donor in good health. Some clones in this sample may be carry-over from other donors' samples. Sequences were obtained from T cells isolated from PBMCs. This CDR3 reads CAIRGLGGETQYF. CDR3 DNA sequence: TGTGCCATCAGAGGACTCGGGGGGGAGACCCAGTACTTC.